One sample yielded the 4 T cell receptor beta chains listed below, sequenced in a study of monozygotic twins with inflammatory bowel disease. TCRdb reprocessed the 5' RACE reads, with one entry per CDR3 protein and no DNA. The listing contains approximately 400,000 distinct CDR3 sequences. Sequencing input: blood. These receptors all come from a human donor with ulcerative colitis or Crohn's disease, or a healthy co-twin of an affected twin (not recorded which).

The V and J genes are TRBV11-2 and TRBJ2-2. Looked up from germline, CDR1 is SGHAT and CDR2 is FQNNGV. The CDR3 has 16 amino acids. The CDR3 sequence is CASSSRRALNTGELFF.

The V gene is TRBV5-1, the J gene TRBJ2-1; the TRBD1 assignment by TCRdb is unverifiable without DNA. This CDR3 is 15 amino acids long. CDR1 SGHRS and CDR2 YFSETQ come from the germline V gene. The chain's CDR3 is CASSPMQQGRNEQFF. The complete variable domain, with remaining parts taken from reference TRBV5-1 and TRBJ2-1, reads KAGVTQTPRYLIKTRGQQVTLSCSPISGHRSVSWYQQTPGQGLQFLFEYFSETQRNKGNFPGRFSGRQFSNSRSEMNVSTLELGDSALYLCASSPMQQGRNEQFFGPGTRLTVL.

The V call is TRBV11-2, the J call TRBJ2-1. CDR1 and CDR2 (germline): SGHAT, FQNNGV. The CDR3 length is 15 residues. The CDR3 spells CASSFSASSYNEQFF.

The chain links TRBV28 to TRBJ2-2; TCRdb reports TRBD2, a call that lacks DNA to check it against. This CDR3 has 15 residues. From germline, CDR1 is MDHEN and CDR2 SYDVKM. The CDR3 spells CASRPELAGTGELFF.